A selection of T cell receptor beta chains follows, all from one sample in a study of blood T cell repertoires in COVID-19. Measured with immunoSEQ multiplex PCR; TCRdb has only the in-frame clones, and not every one. The data hold about 21,000 clones, with 79% observed a single time. Sequences were obtained from peripheral blood. These receptors were collected from a man older than 75 with acute or convalescent COVID-19. The CDR3 runs from the conserved cysteine through the conserved F or W. D genes are given only for firm matches. Some rows mark clone size as missing; the rest say once, few, many or name a class of expanded clone.

size,J,V,D,DNA,CDR3
.,TRBJ2-2,TRBV20-1,TRBD2,TGCAGTGCTAGTGAGACTAGCGGATTCGCCGGGGAGCTGTTTTTT,CSASETSGFAGELFF
.,TRBJ2-1,TRBV25-1,TRBD2,TGTGCCAGCAGTGGCTTTAGGACTAGCGCCGGCAATGAGCAGTTCTTC,CASSGFRTSAGNEQFF
once,TRBJ2-2,TRBV12-5,.,TGTGCTAGTGGTTTGGTTTCCAGCTGGGAGGGGGACACCGGGGAGCTGTTTTTT,CASGLVSSWEGDTGELFF
once,TRBJ1-6,TRBV9,.,TGTGCCAGCAGCGTAACGGGAAATTCACCCCTCCACTTT,CASSVTGNSPLHF
.,TRBJ1-4,TRBV11-2,.,TGTGCCAGCAGCCCGGGAGCAACTAATGAAAAACTGTTTTTT,CASSPGATNEKLFF
.,TRBJ2-2,TRBV19,TRBD2,TGTGCCAGTAGTATTTCGTCTAGCGGGAGGATCGGGGAGCTGTTTTTT,CASSISSSGRIGELFF
few,TRBJ1-2,TRBV30,TRBD1,TGTGCCTGGAGTGCGGATCCACAGGGGAATCGTGGCTACACCTTC,CAWSADPQGNRGYTF
.,TRBJ2-1,TRBV7-3,TRBD1,TGTGCCAGCAGCGCCCGACAGGGGGCCAATGAGCAGTTCTTC,CASSARQGANEQFF
.,TRBJ2-1,TRBV7-2,TRBD2,TGTGCCAGCAGCCCACAAGCGGGAGCATCCTACAATGAGCAGTTCTTC,CASSPQAGASYNEQFF
.,TRBJ1-1,TRBV7-6,TRBD1,TGTGCCAGCAGCCGCAAGGGTGGGACCGGGACAGGGGACACTGAAGCTTTCTTT,CASSRKGGTGTGDTEAFF
.,TRBJ1-6,TRBV5-6,.,TGTGCCAGCAGCTCGGAGCTGTCGGGTTCACCCCTCCACTTT,CASSSELSGSPLHF
.,TRBJ2-1,TRBV30,.,TGTGCCTGGGGTCGTACGGCGGAGTCCGGCAGTGAGCAGTTCTTC,CAWGRTAESGSEQFF
.,TRBJ1-5,TRBV14,.,TGTGCCAGCAGCCACCCTTACAGGTTCGGCGCACCTGAACGCAATCAGCCCCAGCATTTT,CASSHPYRFGAPERNQPQHF
.,TRBJ2-3,TRBV5-8,.,TGTGCCGGCACAGCGTATTGGGGGACAAGCACAGATACGCAGTATTTT,CAGTAYWGTSTDTQYF
.,TRBJ1-2,TRBV9,.,TGTGCCAGCAGCGACCCAATCGGTGATGGCTACACCTTC,CASSDPIGDGYTF
.,TRBJ2-5,TRBV20-1,.,TGCAGTGCCTATACAGAGACCCAGTACTTC,CSAYTETQYF
.,TRBJ2-5,TRBV5-1,TRBD1,TGCGCCAGCAGCTCATTACAGGGGATCGGGACCCAGTACTTC,CASSSLQGIGTQYF
.,TRBJ2-1,TRBV5-6,TRBD2,TGTGCCAGCAGCTATTTAGAGACTAGCGGGAGATCGGGGCAGTTCTTC,CASSYLETSGRSGQFF
few,TRBJ2-1,TRBV6-4,TRBD2,TGTGCCAGCAGTGGACTAGCGGGAGGCCCTAGGCAGTTCTTC,CASSGLAGGPRQFF
.,TRBJ1-6,TRBV27,.,TGTGCCAGCAGTTTAATTTCAGTTGGTAATTCACCCCTCCACTTT,CASSLISVGNSPLHF
few,TRBJ2-7,TRBV3-1/TRBV3-2,TRBD2,TGTGCCAGCAGCCATGGGACTAGCGGGAGAAGAAGCTCCTACGAGCAGTACTTC,CASSHGTSGRRSSYEQYF
.,TRBJ1-1,TRBV5-5,TRBD1,TGTGCCAGCAGCACCAACAGGGGGCACAAGAACACTGAAGCTTTCTTT,CASSTNRGHKNTEAFF
.,TRBJ1-5,TRBV19,TRBD1,TGTGCCAGCAGGACAGGGGACCTTAGCAATCAGCCCCAGCATTTT,CASRTGDLSNQPQHF
.,TRBJ1-3,TRBV6-5,.,TGTGCCAGCACTTACAAGACAGGATCTGGAAACACCATATATTTT,CASTYKTGSGNTIYF
.,TRBJ2-1,TRBV25-1,.,TGTGCCAGCGTTACAGGCAATGAGCAGTTCTTC,CASVTGNEQFF
.,TRBJ2-2,TRBV5-1,TRBD2,TGCGCCAGCAGCCCGGGGACTAGCGGGGCCGGGGAGCTGTTTTTT,CASSPGTSGAGELFF
.,TRBJ1-1,TRBV11-1,TRBD1,TGTGCCAGCAGCTCAGGGGGCGCAAGGGTAGGAACTGAAGCTTTCTTT,CASSSGGARVGTEAFF
.,TRBJ1-1,TRBV6-5,.,TGTGCCAGCAGTTACTGGACAGCCACTGAAGCTTTCTTT,CASSYWTATEAFF
.,TRBJ1-6,TRBV7-3,.,TGTGCCAGCAGCCAAAATACAGGTTCACCCCTCCACTTT,CASSQNTGSPLHF
few,TRBJ1-5,TRBV7-3,.,TGTGCCAGCAGCTTAACAGGACAGAGCAATCAGCCCCAGCATTTT,CASSLTGQSNQPQHF
.,TRBJ2-5,TRBV6-5,TRBD1,TGTGCCAGCGCCTTGGGGACAGTGGCAAGGACCCAGTACTTC,CASALGTVARTQYF
.,TRBJ2-1,TRBV19,.,TGTGCCAGTAGTCCGCGACAGTCCTACAATGAGCAGTTCTTC,CASSPRQSYNEQFF
.,TRBJ1-4,TRBV27,.,TGTGCCAGCAGTTTATTCGGACAGTATAATGAAAAACTGTTTTTT,CASSLFGQYNEKLFF
.,TRBJ2-7,TRBV20-1,TRBD2,TGCAGTGCTAGTTTCGGGAGGACCGCCTACGAGCAGTACTTC,CSASFGRTAYEQYF
.,TRBJ2-1,TRBV30,.,TGTGCCTGGAGCGGGACAAGGGGACCAGCCGGGATGGGTGAGCAGTTCTTC,CAWSGTRGPAGMGEQFF
.,TRBJ2-1,TRBV6-2/TRBV6-3,TRBD2,TGTGCCAGCAGTCCCCTCCGGCTTTTAGCGGGAGGGGGTAATGAGCAGTTCTTC,CASSPLRLLAGGGNEQFF
.,TRBJ1-2,TRBV30,.,TGTGCCTGGAGGGAGCCACACGGGAGCTACACCTTC,CAWREPHGSYTF
.,TRBJ2-6,TRBV28,.,TGTGCCAGCAGTTTCCCCTCCGGGAAGGGGGCCAACGTCCTGACTTTC,CASSFPSGKGANVLTF
few,TRBJ1-1,TRBV14,TRBD1,TGTGCCAGCAGCCTTGGACAGGCGGCGGTTTTGGGCACTGAAGCTTTCTTT,CASSLGQAAVLGTEAFF
.,TRBJ1-5,TRBV7-2,.,TGTGCCAGCTCTCGGGGGAACCGGCTGGGCAATCAGCCCCAGCATTTT,CASSRGNRLGNQPQHF
.,TRBJ2-3,TRBV27,TRBD1,TGTGCCAGCAGCTTGATTGAGGGGGCTGGGACAGATACGCAGTATTTT,CASSLIEGAGTDTQYF
.,TRBJ1-1,TRBV19,.,TGTGCCAGTAGTATAGATTTCTTGGCAGTCACTGAAGCTTTCTTT,CASSIDFLAVTEAFF
.,TRBJ2-1,TRBV19,.,TGTGCCAGCGCCTCCTCCGGCAATGAGCAGTTCTTC,CASASSGNEQFF
.,TRBJ2-1,TRBV7-8,TRBD2,TGTGCCAGCAGCGCTAGCGGGAGAGGCCATGAGCAGTTCTTC,CASSASGRGHEQFF
.,TRBJ2-6,TRBV5-4,.,TGTGCCAGCATCCCGACAGGCCCCTCTGGGGCCAACGTCCTGACTTTC,CASIPTGPSGANVLTF
.,TRBJ1-4,TRBV10-1,TRBD1,TGCGCCAGCAGGCACAGGGGGATGAAACTGTTTTTT,CASRHRGMKLFF
few,TRBJ1-2,TRBV7-2,TRBD1,TGTGCCAGCAGCCTTAAGACAGGGATCGATGGCTACACCTTC,CASSLKTGIDGYTF
.,TRBJ2-1,TRBV19,.,TGTGCCAGTAGTACACAGAGTGGGGTGACTAACAATGAGCAGTTCTTC,CASSTQSGVTNNEQFF
.,TRBJ2-3,TRBV7-2,.,TGTGCCAGCAGCTTATGGCTCGTGACAGATACGCAGTATTTT,CASSLWLVTDTQYF
.,TRBJ2-5,TRBV5-1,TRBD2,TGCGCCAGCAGCTCCACTAGCGGCCAAGAGACCCAGTACTTC,CASSSTSGQETQYF
few,TRBJ1-2,TRBV5-1,TRBD1,TGCGCCAGCAGCCCGGAGACAGGGGATGGCTACACCTTC,CASSPETGDGYTF
.,TRBJ1-1,TRBV7-8,.,TGTGCCAGCAGCCCCACCGGGACACCCATGAGAAAAGCTTTCTTT,CASSPTGTPMRKAFF